This T cell receptor beta chain stems from a study of Graves' ophthalmopathy and Graves' hyperthyroidism. This clonotype was seen repeatedly, ten times or more. The study amplified TCR beta CDR3 regions using RNA transcripts. An initial RT-PCR round employing HTBI primers preceded a second-round multiplex PCR. Via MiXCR, TCRdb re-called the multiplex PCR reads, giving one row per CDR3 protein. The profile shows some 410,000 distinct CDR3 sequences, 20% to 25% of them singletons. Germline V gene lookup returns CDR1 SGHTA and CDR2 FQGNSA. The germline V and J ends were trimmed by 3 bases and 10 bases, with 12 bases remaining between them. This CDR3 has 12 amino acids. No ophthalmopathy within 18 months of follow-up signified stable hyperthyroidism. Pregnancy or lactation, uncontrolled infections and other autoimmune diseases were grounds for excluding patients. Serum thyroxine and TRAb, along with clinical symptoms, thyroid ultrasound and orbital computed tomography, were what diagnosis relied on.

Sequences were obtained from peripheral blood. The origin of this receptor is a young woman with stable Graves' hyperthyroidism. This chain connects TRBV7-2 to TRBJ1-1; possibly TRBD1 for D (5 bases). CDR3 region: CASSFRLGRAFF. CDR3 bases: TGTGCCAGCAGCTTCCGACTGGGGCGAGCTTTCTTT.